These 9 T cell receptor beta chains share one sample of origin, sequenced in a study of shared clonotypes between healthy human individuals. Sequenced by immunoSEQ multiplex PCR; TCRdb stores in-frame clones only, minus some. The data hold some 500,000 clones, with around 77% observed a single time. The sample consisted of PBMCs. These receptor sequences come from a woman aged 35 to 49 in good health. Some clones in this sample may be carry-over from other donors' samples.

The V and J genes are TRBV30 and TRBJ2-2, with 10 positions matching TRBD2. The germline CDR1 and CDR2 sequences are GTSNPN and SVGIG (reference sequence). This CDR3 has 14 residues. V gave up 2 bases and J gave up 6 bases; unmatched junction bases: 3. Here the CDR3 DNA reads TGTGCCTGGAGTATCGGACTAGCGGCCGGGGAGCTGTTTTTT. It translates to CAWSIGLAAGELFF.

This clone was seen only a few times. This sequence joins TRBV4-3 and TRBJ2-7; the D gene is possibly TRBD1 (6 bases). This CDR3 has 18 residues. Germline CDR1 is LGHNA and CDR2 is YSLEER. The V gene lost 0 bases and the J gene lost 0 bases, with 18 bases spanning the gap. CDR3 residues: CASSQDLPGAGVSYEQYF. The CDR3 DNA sequence: TGCGCCAGCAGCCAAGATCTTCCCGGGGCAGGGGTCTCCTACGAGCAGTACTTC.

Regarding this clone: This sequence is one base from a far larger clone and is likely a read error. Other nucleotide sequences in the sample specify the same CDR3. The V and J genes are TRBV19 and TRBJ1-1; D ambiguous. This CDR3 has 12 residues. CDR1 LNHDA and CDR2 SQIVND come from the germline V gene (reference sequence). The CDR3 region has the DNA TGCGCCAGTAGTCGGTGGGAAACTGAAGCTTTCTTT. Its protein product is CASSRWETEAFF.

This clone has just a few counts. The chain employs TRBV18 and TRBJ1-2; D remains ambiguous. The germline V gene encodes CDR1 KGHSH and CDR2 LQKENI. The CDR3 totals 16 residues. V was trimmed by 2 bases and J by 4 bases, leaving 17 bases between them. CDR3 in amino acids: CASSPAPELRGYGYTF. The CDR3 region has the DNA TGTGCCAGCTCACCAGCCCCTGAATTACGGGGCTATGGCTACACCTTC.

The chain couples TRBV6-1 to TRBJ2-5; D is unresolved. CDR3 length equals 15 residues. The germline CDR1 and CDR2 sequences are MNHNS and SASEGT. The V and J ends lost 1 base and 1 base respectively, with 10 bases between them. CDR3 sequence reads: CASSEDSGSQETQYF. CDR3 nucleotides: TGTGCCAGCAGTGAAGATTCTGGCAGCCAAGAGACCCAGTACTTC.

This rearrangement joins TRBV15 to TRBJ2-1; 9 nucleotides align to TRBD2. The CDR3 is 16 residues long. Germline V lookup: CDR1 LNHNV, CDR2 YYDKDF (reference sequence). Losses at the gene ends were 3 bases for V and 2 bases for J; bases not matched to a gene: 5. The CDR3 loop is CATSSPSGITYNEQFF. CDR3 bases: TGTGCCACCAGCAGCCCTAGCGGGATAACCTACAATGAGCAGTTCTTC.

This chain uses TRBV21-1 with TRBJ1-5. TRBV21-1 is a listed pseudogene. This CDR3 region has 19 residues. The chain's CDR3 is CASRKVQARGYRVNQPQHF. CDR3 nucleotides: TGTGCCAGCAGAAAAGTCCAGGCGCGGGGATACAGGGTAAATCAGCCCCAGCATTTT.

The rearrangement links TRBV27 to TRBJ2-7; D remains unclear. The CDR3 consists of 13 residues. With 4 bases removed from V and 0 bases from J, the gap between germline ends came to 7 bases. Germline CDR1 MNHEY, CDR2 SMNVEV (reference sequence). The DNA of the CDR3 is TGTGCCAGCAGTTCCCGGAGCTCCTACGAGCAGTACTTC. Translation gives CASSSRSSYEQYF.

The chain carries TRBV6-1 and TRBJ2-1, with 9 nucleotides matching TRBD1. Germline assignment: CDR1 MNHNS and CDR2 SASEGT. Losses at the gene ends were 4 bases for V and 7 bases for J; bases not matched to a gene: 17. The CDR3 covers 18 residues. The CDR3 DNA reads as TGTGCCAGCAGTGTAGTATACCGGACGGGACAGGGTTCAAATGAGCAGTTCTTC. Amino acids: CASSVVYRTGQGSNEQFF.